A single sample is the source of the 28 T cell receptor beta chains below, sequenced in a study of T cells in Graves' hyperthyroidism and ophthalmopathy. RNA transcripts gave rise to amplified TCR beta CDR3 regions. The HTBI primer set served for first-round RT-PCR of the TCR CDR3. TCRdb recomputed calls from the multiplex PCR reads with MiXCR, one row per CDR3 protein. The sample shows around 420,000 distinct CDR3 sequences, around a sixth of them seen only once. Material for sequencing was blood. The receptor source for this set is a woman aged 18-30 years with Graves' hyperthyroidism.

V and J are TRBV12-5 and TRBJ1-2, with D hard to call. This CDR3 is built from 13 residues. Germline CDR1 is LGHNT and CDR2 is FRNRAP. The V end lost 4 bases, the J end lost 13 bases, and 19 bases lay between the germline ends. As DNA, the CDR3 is TGTGCTAGTGGTTCCTCGGGCCGCGAATCCCTCACCTTC. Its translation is CASGSSGRESLTF.

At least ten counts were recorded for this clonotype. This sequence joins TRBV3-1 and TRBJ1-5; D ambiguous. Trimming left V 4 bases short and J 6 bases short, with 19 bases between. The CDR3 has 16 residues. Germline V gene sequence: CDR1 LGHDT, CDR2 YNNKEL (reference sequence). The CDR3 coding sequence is TGTGCCAGCAGCCCCCGAGCCCTTAACGCCGCTCAGCCCCAGCATTTT. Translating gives CASSPRALNAAQPQHF.

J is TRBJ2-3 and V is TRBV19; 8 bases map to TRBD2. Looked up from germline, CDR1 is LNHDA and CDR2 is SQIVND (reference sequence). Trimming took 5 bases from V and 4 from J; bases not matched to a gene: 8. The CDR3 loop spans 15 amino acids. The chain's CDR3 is CASSPRQAGADTQYF. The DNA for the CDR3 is TGTGCCAGTAGTCCCCGTCAAGCGGGAGCAGATACGCAGTATTTT.

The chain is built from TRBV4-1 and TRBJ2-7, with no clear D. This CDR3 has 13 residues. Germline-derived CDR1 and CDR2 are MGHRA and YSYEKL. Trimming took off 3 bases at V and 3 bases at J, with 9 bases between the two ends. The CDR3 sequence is CASSQALRYEQYF. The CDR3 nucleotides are TGCGCCAGCAGCCAGGCACTGCGCTACGAGCAGTACTTC.

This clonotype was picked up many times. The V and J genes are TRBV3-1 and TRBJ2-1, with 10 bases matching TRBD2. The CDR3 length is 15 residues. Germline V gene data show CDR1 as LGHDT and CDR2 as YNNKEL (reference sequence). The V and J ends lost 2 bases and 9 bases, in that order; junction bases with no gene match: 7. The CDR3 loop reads CASSQPAGGLGEQFF. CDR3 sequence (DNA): TGTGCCAGCAGCCAACCAGCGGGAGGGCTGGGTGAGCAGTTCTTC.

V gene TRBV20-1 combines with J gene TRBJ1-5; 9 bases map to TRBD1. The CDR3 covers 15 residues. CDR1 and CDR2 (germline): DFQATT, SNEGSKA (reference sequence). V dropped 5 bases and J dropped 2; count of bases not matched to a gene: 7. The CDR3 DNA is TGCAGTGCTCTTGGACAGGGGAGTGGCAATCAGCCCCAGCATTTT. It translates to CSALGQGSGNQPQHF.

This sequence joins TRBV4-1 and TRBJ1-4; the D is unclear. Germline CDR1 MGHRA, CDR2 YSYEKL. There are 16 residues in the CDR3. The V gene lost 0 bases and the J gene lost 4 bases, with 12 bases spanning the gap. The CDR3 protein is CASSQDRAALNEKLFF. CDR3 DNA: TGCGCCAGCAGCCAAGATAGGGCAGCCCTTAATGAAAAACTGTTTTTT.

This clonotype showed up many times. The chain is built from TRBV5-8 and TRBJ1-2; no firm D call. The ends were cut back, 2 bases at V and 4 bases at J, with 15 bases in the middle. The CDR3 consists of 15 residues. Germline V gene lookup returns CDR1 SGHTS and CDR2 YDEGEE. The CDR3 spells CASSFGGSGLYGYTF. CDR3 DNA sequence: TGTGCCAGCAGCTTTGGAGGAAGCGGTCTCTATGGCTACACCTTC.

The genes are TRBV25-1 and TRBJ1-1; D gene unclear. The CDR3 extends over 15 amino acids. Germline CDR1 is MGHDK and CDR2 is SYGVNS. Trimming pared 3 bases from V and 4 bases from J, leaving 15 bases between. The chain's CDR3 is CASSDGQAVATEAFF. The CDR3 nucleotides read TGTGCCAGCAGTGATGGCCAGGCAGTGGCCACTGAAGCTTTCTTT.

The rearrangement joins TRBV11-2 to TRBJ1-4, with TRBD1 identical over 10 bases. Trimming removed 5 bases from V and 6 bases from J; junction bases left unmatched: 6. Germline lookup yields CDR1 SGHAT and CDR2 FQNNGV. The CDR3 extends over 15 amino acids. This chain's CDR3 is CASSIPGTGDEKLFF. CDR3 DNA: TGTGCCAGCAGCATCCCCGGGACAGGGGATGAAAAACTGTTTTTT.

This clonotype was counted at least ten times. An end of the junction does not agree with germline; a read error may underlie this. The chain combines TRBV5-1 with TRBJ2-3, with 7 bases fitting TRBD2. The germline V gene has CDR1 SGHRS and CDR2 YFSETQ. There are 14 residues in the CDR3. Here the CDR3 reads CASSLGQGGDTQYF. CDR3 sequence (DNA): TGTGCCAGCAGCTTGGGGCAGGGAGGGGATACGCAGTATTTT.

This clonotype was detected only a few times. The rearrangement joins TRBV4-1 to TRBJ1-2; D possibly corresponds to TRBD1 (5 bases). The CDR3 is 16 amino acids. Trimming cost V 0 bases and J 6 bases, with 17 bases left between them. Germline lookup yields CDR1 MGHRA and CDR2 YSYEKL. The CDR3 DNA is TGCGCCAGCAGCCAAGATCGAGCCGGGGCCCTAAATGGCTACACCTTC. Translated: CASSQDRAGALNGYTF.

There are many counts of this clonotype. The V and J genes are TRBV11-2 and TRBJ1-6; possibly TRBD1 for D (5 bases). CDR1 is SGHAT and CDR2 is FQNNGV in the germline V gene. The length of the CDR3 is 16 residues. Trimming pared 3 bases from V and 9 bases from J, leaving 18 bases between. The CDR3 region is CASSFILGGNGSPLHF. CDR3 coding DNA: TGTGCCAGCAGCTTCATCCTCGGGGGGAATGGTTCACCCCTCCACTTT.

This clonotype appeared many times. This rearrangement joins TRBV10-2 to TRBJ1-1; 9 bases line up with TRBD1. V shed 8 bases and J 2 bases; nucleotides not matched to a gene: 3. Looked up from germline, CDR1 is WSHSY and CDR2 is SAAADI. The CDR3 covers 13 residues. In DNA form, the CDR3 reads TGCGCCAGCCAGGACAGGGGAAACACTGAAGCTTTCTTT. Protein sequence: CASQDRGNTEAFF.

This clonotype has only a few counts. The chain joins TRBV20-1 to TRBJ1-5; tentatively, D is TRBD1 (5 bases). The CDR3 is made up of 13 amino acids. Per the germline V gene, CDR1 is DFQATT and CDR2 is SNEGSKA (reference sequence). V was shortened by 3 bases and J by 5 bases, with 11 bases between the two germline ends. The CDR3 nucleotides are TGCAGTGCTAGTCCAGGGAGCCATCAGCCCCAGCATTTT. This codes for CSASPGSHQPQHF.

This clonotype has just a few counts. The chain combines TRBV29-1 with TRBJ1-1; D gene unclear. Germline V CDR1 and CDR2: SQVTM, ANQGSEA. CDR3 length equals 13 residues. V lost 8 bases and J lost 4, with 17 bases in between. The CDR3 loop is CSLRHSLGTEAFF. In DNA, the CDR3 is TGCAGCTTACGGCATTCCCTGGGCACTGAAGCTTTCTTT.

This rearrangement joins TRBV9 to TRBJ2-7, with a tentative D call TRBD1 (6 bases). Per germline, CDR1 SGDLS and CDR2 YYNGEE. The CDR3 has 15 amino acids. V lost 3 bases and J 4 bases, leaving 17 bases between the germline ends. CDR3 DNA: TGTGCCAGCAGCGGGGGGCCCGGTTCTCCTTACGAGCAGTACTTC. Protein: CASSGGPGSPYEQYF.

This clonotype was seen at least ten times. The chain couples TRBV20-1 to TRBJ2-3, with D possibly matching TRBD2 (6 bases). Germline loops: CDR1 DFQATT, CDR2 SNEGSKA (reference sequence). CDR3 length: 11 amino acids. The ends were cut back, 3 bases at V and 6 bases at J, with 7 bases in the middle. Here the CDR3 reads CSASGGDTQYF. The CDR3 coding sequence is TGCAGTGCTAGCGGGGGTGATACGCAGTATTTT.

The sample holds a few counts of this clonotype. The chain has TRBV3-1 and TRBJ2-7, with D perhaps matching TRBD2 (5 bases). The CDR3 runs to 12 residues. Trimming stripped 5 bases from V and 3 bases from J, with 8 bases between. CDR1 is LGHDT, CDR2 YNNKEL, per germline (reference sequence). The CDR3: CASSYGDYEQYF. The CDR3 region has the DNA TGTGCCAGCAGCTACGGGGACTACGAGCAGTACTTC.

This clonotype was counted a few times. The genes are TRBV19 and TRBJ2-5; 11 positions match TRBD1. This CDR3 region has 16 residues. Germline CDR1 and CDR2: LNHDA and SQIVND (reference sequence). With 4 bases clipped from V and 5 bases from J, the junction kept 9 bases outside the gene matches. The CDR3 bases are TGTGCCAGTAGTACGGACAGGGGGCTACTTACGGAGACCCAGTACTTC. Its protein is CASSTDRGLLTETQYF.

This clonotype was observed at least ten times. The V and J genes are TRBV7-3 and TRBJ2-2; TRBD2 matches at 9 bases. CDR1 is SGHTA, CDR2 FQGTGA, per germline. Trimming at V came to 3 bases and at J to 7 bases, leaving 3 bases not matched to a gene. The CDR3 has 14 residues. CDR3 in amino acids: CASSLSSGVGELFF. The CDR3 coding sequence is TGTGCCAGCAGCTTGTCTAGCGGGGTCGGGGAGCTGTTTTTT.

The DNA for the CDR3 is TGTGCCAGCATTGACAGGAGTGAAGCTTTCTTT. It codes for CASIDRSEAFF. The chain combines TRBV25-1 with TRBJ1-1; D may be TRBD1 (6 bases). Deletions cut 7 bases from V and 7 bases from J, with 10 bases between. Germline V lookup: CDR1 MGHDK, CDR2 SYGVNS. The CDR3 length is 11 residues.

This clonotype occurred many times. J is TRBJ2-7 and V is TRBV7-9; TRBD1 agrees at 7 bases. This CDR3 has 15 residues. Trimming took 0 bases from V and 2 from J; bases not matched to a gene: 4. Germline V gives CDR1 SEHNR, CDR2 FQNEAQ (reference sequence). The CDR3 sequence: CASSLAVGQAYEQYF. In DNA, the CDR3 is TGTGCCAGCAGCTTAGCGGTAGGACAGGCCTACGAGCAGTACTTC.

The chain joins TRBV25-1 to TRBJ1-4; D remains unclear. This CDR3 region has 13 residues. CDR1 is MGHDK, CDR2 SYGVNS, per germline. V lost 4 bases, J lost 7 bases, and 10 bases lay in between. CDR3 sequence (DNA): TGTGCCAGCAGTGGGGTACCTGGTGAAAAACTGTTTTTT. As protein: CASSGVPGEKLFF.

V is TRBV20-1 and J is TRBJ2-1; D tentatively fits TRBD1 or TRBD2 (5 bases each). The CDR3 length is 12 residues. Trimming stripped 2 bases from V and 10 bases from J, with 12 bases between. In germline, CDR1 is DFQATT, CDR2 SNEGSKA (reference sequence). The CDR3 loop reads CSARIRGDEQFF. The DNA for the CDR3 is TGCAGTGCTAGAATTCGAGGGGACGAGCAGTTCTTC.

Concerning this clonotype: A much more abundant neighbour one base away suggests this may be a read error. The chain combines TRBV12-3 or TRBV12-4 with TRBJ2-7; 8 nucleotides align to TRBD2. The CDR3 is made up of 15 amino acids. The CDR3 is CASSFVAGSSYKQYF. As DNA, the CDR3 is TGTGCCAGCAGTTTTGTAGCGGGGAGCTCCTACAAGCAGTACTTC.

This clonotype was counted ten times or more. CDR3 loop: CASKQRERQPQHF. In DNA, the CDR3 is TGTGCCAGCAAACAAAGGGAACGTCAGCCCCAGCATTTT. The J gene is TRBJ1-5, the V gene TRBV12-3 or TRBV12-4, with unresolved D. Deletions cut 7 bases from V and 6 bases from J, with 13 bases between. CDR3 length: 13 amino acids.

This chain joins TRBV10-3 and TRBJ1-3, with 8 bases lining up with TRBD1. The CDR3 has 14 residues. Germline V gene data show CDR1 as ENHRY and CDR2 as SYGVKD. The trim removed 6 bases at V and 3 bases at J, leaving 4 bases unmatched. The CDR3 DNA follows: TGTGCCATCAGGAGGACAGGGTTTGGAAACACCATATATTTT. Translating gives CAIRRTGFGNTIYF.